The clone carrying this T cell receptor beta chain was found once. The method was immunoSEQ multiplex PCR; TCRdb's version includes in-frame clones alone and lacks a portion of them. The profile shows 37,000 or so clones, 60% to 85% of them singletons. This sample stems from a study of blood T cell repertoires in COVID-19. CDR3 length: 14 amino acids. Germline V CDR1 and CDR2: LGHDT, YNNKEL (reference sequence). V gave up 3 bases and J gave up 5 bases; unmatched junction bases: 6. This TCR was sampled from a man aged 60 to 75 with active COVID-19. What was sequenced was peripheral blood. This rearrangement joins TRBV3-1 (or the pseudogene TRBV3-2) to TRBJ2-7, with TRBD1 matching over 8 bases. The CDR3 DNA is TGTGCCAGCAGCCAGCCGGACAGGGTCCACGAGCAGTACTTC. Translation gives CASSQPDRVHEQYF.